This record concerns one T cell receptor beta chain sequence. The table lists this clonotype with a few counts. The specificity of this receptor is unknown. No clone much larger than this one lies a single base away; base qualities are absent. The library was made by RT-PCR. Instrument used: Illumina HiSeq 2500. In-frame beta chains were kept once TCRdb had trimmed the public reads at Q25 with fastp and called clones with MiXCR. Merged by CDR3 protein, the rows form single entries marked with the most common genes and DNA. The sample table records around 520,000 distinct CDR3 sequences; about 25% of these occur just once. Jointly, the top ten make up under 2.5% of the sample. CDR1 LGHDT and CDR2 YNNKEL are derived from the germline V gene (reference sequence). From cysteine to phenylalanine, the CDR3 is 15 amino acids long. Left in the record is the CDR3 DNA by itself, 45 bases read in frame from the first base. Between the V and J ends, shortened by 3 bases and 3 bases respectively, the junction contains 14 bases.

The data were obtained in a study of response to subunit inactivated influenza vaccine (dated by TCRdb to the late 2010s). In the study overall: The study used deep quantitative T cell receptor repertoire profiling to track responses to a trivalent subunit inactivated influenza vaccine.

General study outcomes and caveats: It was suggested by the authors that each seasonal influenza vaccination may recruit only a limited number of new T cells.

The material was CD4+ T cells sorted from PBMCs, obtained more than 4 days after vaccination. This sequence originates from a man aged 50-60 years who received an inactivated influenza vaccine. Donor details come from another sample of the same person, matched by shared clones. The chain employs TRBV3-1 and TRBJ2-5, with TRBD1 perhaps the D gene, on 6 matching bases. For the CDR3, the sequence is CASSHATGRKETQYF. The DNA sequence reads TGTGCCAGCAGCCACGCGACAGGAAGGAAAGAGACCCAGTACTTC.